The next 7 T cell receptor beta chains were all read from a single sample in a study of T-cell reconstitution after alpha-beta-depleted transplantation in children. Preparation of the TCRbeta library used unique molecular identifiers. One entry per CDR3 protein, called by TCRdb with MiXCR from the PCR reads. The sample lists approximately 590,000 distinct CDR3 sequences, approximately 10% occurring once. The sample was PBMCs from the stem cell graft donor, taken from the stem cell graft. The receptors originated from a human donor who donated a stem cell graft to a child with acute myeloid leukemia.

This clonotype was observed at least ten times. The chain carries TRBV5-1 and TRBJ2-3; D is ambiguous. V lost 3 bases and J 2 bases, leaving 4 bases between the germline ends. Germline V gene sequence: CDR1 SGHRS, CDR2 YFSETQ. The CDR3 has 12 residues. DNA for the CDR3: TGCGCCAGCAGCTGGGACACAGATACGCAGTATTTT. Translated: CASSWDTDTQYF.

The chain recombines TRBV29-1 with TRBJ2-7; TRBD2 matches 8 bases. This CDR3 is built from 15 residues. The germline V gene has CDR1 SQVTM and CDR2 ANQGSEA. V lost 4 bases, J lost 4 bases, and 12 bases stayed unmatched. For the CDR3, the DNA is TGCAGCGTTGGGGGGGAAAGCGGGAGAAATTACGAGCAGTACTTC. Translated: CSVGGESGRNYEQYF.

This clonotype was counted ten times or more. The chain recombines TRBV12-3 or TRBV12-4 with TRBJ1-4; D possibly corresponds to TRBD1 (6 bases). The CDR3 loop spans 14 amino acids. V lost 2 bases and J lost 8, with 12 bases in between. CDR3 loop: CASSLSEGGEKLFF. The DNA of the CDR3 is TGTGCCAGCAGTTTATCGGAGGGGGGGGAAAAACTGTTTTTT.

This clonotype occurred a few times. V is TRBV7-9 and J is TRBJ1-4; D perhaps matches TRBD1 (5 bases). This CDR3 contains 14 residues. The V end was cut by 4 bases, the J end by 5 bases, with 11 bases between. Germline V CDR1 and CDR2: SEHNR, FQNEAQ (reference sequence). The CDR3 loop reads CASSSRVTNEKLFF. For the CDR3, the DNA is TGTGCCAGCAGCTCCAGGGTGACGAATGAAAAACTGTTTTTT.

The chain has TRBV5-1 and TRBJ2-7; D call uncertain. V was trimmed by 3 bases and J by 1 base, leaving 8 bases between them. This CDR3 has 13 amino acids. Germline CDR1 is SGHRS and CDR2 is YFSETQ. The CDR3 reads CASSSATSYEQYF. CDR3 coding DNA: TGCGCCAGCAGCTCTGCAACTTCCTACGAGCAGTACTTC.

The J gene is TRBJ2-1, the V gene TRBV11-1; 8 bases fit TRBD2. The CDR3 has 16 residues. V shed 5 bases, J shed 8 bases, and the junction held 14 bases outside the gene matches. Germline CDR1 SGHAT, CDR2 FQDESV (reference sequence). DNA for the CDR3: TGTGCCAGCAGCAACTATATAGCGGGAATTGCCCATGAGCAGTTCTTC. This sequence encodes CASSNYIAGIAHEQFF.

This clonotype has ten or more counts. The rearrangement joins TRBV20-1 to TRBJ2-2; TRBD2 matches 7 bases. V was pared by 1 base and J by 4 bases, with 6 bases of the junction left unmatched. The germline gives CDR1 DFQATT, CDR2 SNEGSKA (reference sequence). This CDR3 has 15 amino acids. The CDR3 region has the DNA TGCAGTGCTAGAGCAGGCGGGAGTATCACCGGGGAGCTGTTTTTT. It translates to CSARAGGSITGELFF.